This T cell receptor beta chain is drawn from a study of beta chain features in type 1 diabetes. Study observations and caveats: VDJ junctions sequenced from type 1 diabetes patients showed fewer insertions and more deletions. Type 1 diabetes patients showed a moderate but significant shortening of TCRB CDR3s in all four CD4+ subsets. Naive, central memory and Treg TCRB repertoires appeared more alike in patients than in healthy donors.

The CDR3 is made up of 13 amino acids. The V end lost 9 bases, the J end lost 2 bases, and 13 bases lay between the germline ends. CDR1 and CDR2 from the germline V gene are ENHRY and SYGVKD. Of the isolated RNA, all was reverse transcribed, and so the sequenced material was expressed TCRB transcripts. Profiling relied on immunoSEQ multiplex PCR, and the TCRdb table lists in-frame clones only, not all of them. This table has approximately 330,000 clones, 8% to 13% appearing once. This clone occurred a few times. Antigen specificity is unknown. All sorted populations exceeded 95% purity. The sample was naive CD4+ T cells from blood. This TCR came from a woman aged 25 to 39 in good health. The chain joins TRBV10-3 to TRBJ1-2, with D perhaps matching TRBD1 (5 bases). The CDR3 sequence: CAILSGSNYGYTF. The CDR3 DNA reads as TGTGCCATTCTATCAGGGTCGAACTATGGCTACACCTTC.